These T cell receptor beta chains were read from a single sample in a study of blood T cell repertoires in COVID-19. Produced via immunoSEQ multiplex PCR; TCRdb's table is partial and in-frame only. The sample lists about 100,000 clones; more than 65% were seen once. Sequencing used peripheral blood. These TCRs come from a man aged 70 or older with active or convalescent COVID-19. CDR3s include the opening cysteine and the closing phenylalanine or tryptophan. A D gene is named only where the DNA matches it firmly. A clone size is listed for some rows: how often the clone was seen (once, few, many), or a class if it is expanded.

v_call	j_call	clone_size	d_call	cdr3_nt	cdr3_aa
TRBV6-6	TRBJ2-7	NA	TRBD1	TGTGCCAGCAGTCCCGGTCAGGGGGCAAAAGAGCAGTACTTC	CASSPGQGAKEQYF
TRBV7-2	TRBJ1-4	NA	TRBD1	TGTGCCAGCAGCTTACGGACAGGGGAAAAACTGTTTTTT	CASSLRTGEKLFF
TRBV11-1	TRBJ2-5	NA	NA	TGTGCCAGCAGCCCATCACAGGGGAGGAGGGAGACCCAGTACTTC	CASSPSQGRRETQYF
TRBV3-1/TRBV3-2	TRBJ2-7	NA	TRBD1	TGTGCCAGCAGCCAAGATGTTAGGAGGACAGGGAAGGCTTACGAGCAGTACTTC	CASSQDVRRTGKAYEQYF
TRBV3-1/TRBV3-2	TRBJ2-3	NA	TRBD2	TGTGCCAGCAGCCAACAGGGACTAGCGGCTAGCACAGATACGCAGTATTTT	CASSQQGLAASTDTQYF
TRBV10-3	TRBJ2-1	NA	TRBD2	TGTGCCACCCTAGCGGGAGGTTACAATGAGCAGTTCTTC	CATLAGGYNEQFF
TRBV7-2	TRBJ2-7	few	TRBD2	TGTGCCAGCAGCCTCCAGGGCGGGGGAGGAACCTACGAGCAGTACTTC	CASSLQGGGGTYEQYF
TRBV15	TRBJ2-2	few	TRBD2	TGTGCCACCAGCAGAGATAAGATTACTAGCGGACCCCCCGGGGAGCTGTTTTTT	CATSRDKITSGPPGELFF
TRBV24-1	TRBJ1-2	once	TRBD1	TGTGCCACCAGTGTACGACAAAGGACAGGGGTGTTTCTCTACTATGGCTACACCTTC	CATSVRQRTGVFLYYGYTF
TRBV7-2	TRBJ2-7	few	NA	TGTGCCAGCAGCTTAGTCGTCGGGGTTTCCTACGAGCAGTACTTC	CASSLVVGVSYEQYF
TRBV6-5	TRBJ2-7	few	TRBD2	TGTGCCAGCAGGCCCTCCACGGGACTAGTCTACGAGCAGTACTTC	CASRPSTGLVYEQYF
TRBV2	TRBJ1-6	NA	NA	TGTGCCAGCAGTGCCCGTACCTATAATTCACCCCTCCACTTT	CASSARTYNSPLHF
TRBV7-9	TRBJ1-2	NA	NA	TGTGCCAGCAGCATAGGACCGGGTAACTATGGCTACACCTTC	CASSIGPGNYGYTF
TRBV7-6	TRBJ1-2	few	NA	TGTGCCAGCAGCTTAGCGCCAGGACAAAATGGCTACACCTTC	CASSLAPGQNGYTF
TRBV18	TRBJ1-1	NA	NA	TGTGCCAGCTCAAGGTCGGGGGGGCCGATGAACACTGAAGCTTTCTTT	CASSRSGGPMNTEAFF
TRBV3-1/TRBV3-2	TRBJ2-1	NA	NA	TGTGCCAGCAGCCAAGCGCGAGTCTCCTACAATGAGCAGTTCTTC	CASSQARVSYNEQFF
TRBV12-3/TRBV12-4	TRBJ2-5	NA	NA	TGTGCCAGCACTCCCTCAGAACAGGAGACCCAGTACTTC	CASTPSEQETQYF
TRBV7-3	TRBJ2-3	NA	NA	TGTGCCAGCAGCCACGGGGGGCCGGGCACAGATACGCAGTATTTT	CASSHGGPGTDTQYF
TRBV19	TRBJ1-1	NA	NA	TGTGCCTCCAGGGCCGACAGCACCATGAACACTGAAGCTTTCTTT	CASRADSTMNTEAFF
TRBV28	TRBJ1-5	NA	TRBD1	TGTGCCAGCAGCAAAGGACAGGGGGGGCATCAGCCCCAGCATTTT	CASSKGQGGHQPQHF
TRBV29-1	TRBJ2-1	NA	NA	TGCAGCGTTGCTAGTCCGGCCAACAATGAGCAGTTCTTC	CSVASPANNEQFF
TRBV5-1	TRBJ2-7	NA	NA	TGCGCCAGCAGCTTGGCCCGAACGCGCTCCTACGAGCAGTACTTC	CASSLARTRSYEQYF
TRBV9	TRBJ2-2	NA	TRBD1	TGTGCCAGCAGCGTAGTAGACAGGGGGAACACCGGGGAGCTGTTTTTT	CASSVVDRGNTGELFF
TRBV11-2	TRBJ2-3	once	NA	TGTGCCAGCAGCTTTAGCAGATCCACAGATACGCAGTATTTT	CASSFSRSTDTQYF
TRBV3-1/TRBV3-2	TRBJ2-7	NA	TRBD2	TGTGCCAGCAGCCAGCCCGGGACTAGCGAGCAGTACTTC	CASSQPGTSEQYF
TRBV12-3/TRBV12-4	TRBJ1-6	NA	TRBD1	TGTGCCAGCAGCCACGGACAGGATTCACCCCTCCACTTT	CASSHGQDSPLHF
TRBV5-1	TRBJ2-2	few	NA	TGCGCCAGCAGCCCGGTCGTTGCCGGGGAGCTGTTTTTT	CASSPVVAGELFF
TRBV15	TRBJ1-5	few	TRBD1	TGTGCCACCAGCAGAGTTGGCGACAGGGGCCAGCATTTT	CATSRVGDRGQHF
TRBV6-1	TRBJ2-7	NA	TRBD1	TGTGCCAGCAGTGAAACGGGACAGGGGGCCTACGAGCAGTACTTC	CASSETGQGAYEQYF
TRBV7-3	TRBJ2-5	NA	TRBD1	TGTGCCAGCAGCGTGGGACAGCGGGAGACCCAGTACTTC	CASSVGQRETQYF
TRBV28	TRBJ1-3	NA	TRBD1	TGTGCCAGCAGTACGCTTGGGACAGGGGACGGAAACACCATATATTTT	CASSTLGTGDGNTIYF
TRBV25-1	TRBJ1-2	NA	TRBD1	TGTGCCAGCAGTAGACAGGGCCCTCACTATGGCTACACCTTC	CASSRQGPHYGYTF
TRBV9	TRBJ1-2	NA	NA	TGTGCCAGCAGCGTTTCAGGGGAGGGCGGCTACACCTTC	CASSVSGEGGYTF
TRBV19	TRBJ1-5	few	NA	TGTGCCAGTAGTATGACCAGGGCAAATCAGCCCCAGCATTTT	CASSMTRANQPQHF
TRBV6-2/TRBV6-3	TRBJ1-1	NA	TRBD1	TGTGCCAGCAGCTCCGGGTGGAGGGGGCGGTTTGGTGAAGCTTTCTTT	CASSSGWRGRFGEAFF
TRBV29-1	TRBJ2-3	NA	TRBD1	TGCAGCGTTCACAGGGGTAGTTTAGATACGCAGTATTTT	CSVHRGSLDTQYF
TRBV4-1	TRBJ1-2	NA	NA	TGCGCCAGCAGCCAAGTTGTCAGGGGTGGCCATGGCTACACCTTC	CASSQVVRGGHGYTF
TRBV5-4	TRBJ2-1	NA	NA	TGTGCCAGCAGCCAGTTGATTGGGCTACCGAGCTCCTACAATGAGCAGTTCTTC	CASSQLIGLPSSYNEQFF
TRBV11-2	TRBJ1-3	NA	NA	TGTGCCAGCAGCTTATACACGGGAGTATCTGGAAACACCATATATTTT	CASSLYTGVSGNTIYF
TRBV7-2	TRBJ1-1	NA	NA	TGTGCCAGCAGCTTAGTCACAGGGCTGAACACTGAAGCTTTCTTT	CASSLVTGLNTEAFF
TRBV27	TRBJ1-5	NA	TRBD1	TGTGCCAGCAGTCCACAGGGGGCGGGATGGCCCCAGCATTTT	CASSPQGAGWPQHF
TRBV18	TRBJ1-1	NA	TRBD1	TGTGCCAGCTCCATACAGGGGGCCGACACTGAAGCTTTCTTT	CASSIQGADTEAFF
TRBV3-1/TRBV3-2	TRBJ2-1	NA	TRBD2	TGTGCCAGCAGCCTTGGACTAGCGGGAGTTGAGCAGTTCTTC	CASSLGLAGVEQFF
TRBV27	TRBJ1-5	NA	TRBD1	TGTGCCAGCAGGCCGGACAGGTGGAGCAATCAGCCCCAGCATTTT	CASRPDRWSNQPQHF